This TCR beta chain was sequenced in a study of T cells in Graves' hyperthyroidism and ophthalmopathy. The wider study: Peripheral blood was acquired at first diagnosis, ahead of any therapy whatsoever.

CDR1 SNHLY and CDR2 FYNNEI come from the germline V gene. The CDR3 totals 16 residues. The ends lost 3 bases at V and 0 bases at J; junction bases unmatched: 6. Study results and caveats: From stable hyperthyroidism, ophthalmopathy was set apart by a 13 V-J model.

This clonotype was observed many times. Its specificity is not known. Amplified TCR beta CDR3 regions came from RNA transcripts. HTBI primers drove first-round RT-PCR of the TCR CDR3. TCRdb reprocessed the multiplex PCR reads via MiXCR and lists one record per CDR3 protein. The sample lists approximately 630,000 distinct CDR3 sequences, roughly 17% occurring once. The authors deemed Graves' hyperthyroidism stable absent ophthalmopathy progression within 18 months. This receptor was obtained from a woman aged 25 to 39 with Graves' hyperthyroidism. The chain employs TRBV2 and TRBJ2-7; 9 nucleotides match TRBD2. The sequencing input was blood. The CDR3 protein is CASSDPRTSVSYEQYF. The DNA of the CDR3 is TGTGCCAGCAGTGATCCGAGGACTAGCGTCTCCTACGAGCAGTACTTC.